This T cell receptor beta chain was identified in a study of blood T cells in healthy people across ages. Whole-study findings and limits: Donors of long life had a larger count of naive CD4+ cells and greater diversity than aged donors. CMV infection status of these donors was not known.

A second PCR, run for about 7 to 11 cycles, used a sample-barcoded 5' primer plus a J-beta primer mix. The template-switch adaptor, which had 12 random nucleotides, put a tag on each cDNA molecule. From the 5' RACE reads, TCRdb called clonotypes with MiXCR, one entry per CDR3 protein. The sample shows fewer than 650,000 distinct CDR3 sequences, about a quarter of them seen only once. The CDR3 loop spans 13 amino acids. Germline V gives CDR1 SGHDT, CDR2 YYEEEE. The junction had 5 bases not matched to a gene; V was cut back by 4 bases and J by 5 bases. In this sample, this clonotype turned up many times. What it recognizes is unknown. The sample also formed part of further work on T cells of mothers and their children.

The sequenced material came from blood. The V call is TRBV5-6, the J call TRBJ2-5; 7 bases line up with TRBD1. The receptor was derived from a boy between 2 and 10 years old in good health. CDR3 sequence: CASSGTGEETQYF. In DNA form, the CDR3 reads TGTGCCAGCAGCGGAACAGGGGAGGAGACCCAGTACTTC.